A selection of T cell receptor beta chains follows, all from one sample in a study of blood T cell repertoires in COVID-19. Sequenced by immunoSEQ multiplex PCR; TCRdb stores in-frame clones only, minus some. The sample records a few hundred thousand clones, approximately 85% being singletons. Sequenced sample: peripheral blood. These receptors came from a human donor with COVID-19, enrolled during active disease. The donor label of this sample is uncertain. Both conserved end residues are part of each CDR3. The D gene is left open where the match is weak. A row's size may be missing; if present it is once, few, many or a size class.

clone size	D gene	V gene	J gene	CDR3 DNA	CDR3 protein
.	.	TRBV9	TRBJ1-1	TGTGCCAGCAGCGTTGGGGGGATGAACACTGAAGCTTTCTTT	CASSVGGMNTEAFF
.	TRBD1	TRBV28	TRBJ2-7	TGTGCCAGCAGTAAGACAGGGTACGAGCAGTACTTC	CASSKTGYEQYF
.	TRBD1	TRBV7-2	TRBJ1-2	TGTGCCAGCAGCTTATGGCTTGGACAGGGATACGGCTACACCTTC	CASSLWLGQGYGYTF
.	TRBD1	TRBV6-1	TRBJ1-1	TGTGCCAGCAGTGAGCCAGGACAGGGTAGCGGCACTGAAGCTTTCTTT	CASSEPGQGSGTEAFF
.	TRBD1	TRBV7-6	TRBJ2-1	TGTGCCAGCAGCTCCGCCGAGCTCCGGGACAGGGCCTACAATGAGCAGTTCTTC	CASSSAELRDRAYNEQFF
.	TRBD2	TRBV11-2	TRBJ2-7	TGTGCCAGCAGCCCAGGACTAGCGGGGGGAGAGCAGTACTTC	CASSPGLAGGEQYF
once	.	TRBV7-9	TRBJ1-5	TGTGCCAGCAGCTTAGCCGGACAAAGCAATCAGCCCCAGCATTTT	CASSLAGQSNQPQHF
.	TRBD2	TRBV9	TRBJ2-3	TGTGCCAGCAGCGTAGACTCCACTAGCGGGGGTACGCAGTATTTT	CASSVDSTSGGTQYF
once	TRBD1	TRBV7-2	TRBJ1-1	TGTGCCAGCAACTCGGACAGGGAGAACACTGAAGCTTTCTTT	CASNSDRENTEAFF
.	TRBD1	TRBV24-1	TRBJ1-5	TGTGCCACCAGGGGACAGGGGAGCAATCAGCCCCAGCATTTT	CATRGQGSNQPQHF
.	.	TRBV11-3	TRBJ2-5	TGTGCCAGCAGCTTAAGCGGCCAAGAGACCCAGTACTTC	CASSLSGQETQYF
.	TRBD1	TRBV2	TRBJ1-6	TGTGCCAGCAGTGGACTGACAGGGCAAAATTCACCCCTCCACTTT	CASSGLTGQNSPLHF
few	TRBD1	TRBV13	TRBJ1-6	TGTGCCAGCAGCTCCACGGACAGGGAGAGTAGTGGATCACCCCTCCACTTT	CASSSTDRESSGSPLHF
.	TRBD2	TRBV4-3	TRBJ2-1	TGCGCCAGCAGCCGAAAACCGGGACTAGCGCCCGACAATGAGCAGTTCTTC	CASSRKPGLAPDNEQFF
.	.	TRBV18	TRBJ2-7	TGTGCCAGCGCGCCGGGTCCAGACGGCGAGCAGTACTTC	CASAPGPDGEQYF
.	TRBD1	TRBV6-6	TRBJ1-1	TGTGCCAGCAGTTACACGGGACAGGGCGCTGAAGCTTTCTTT	CASSYTGQGAEAFF
.	TRBD2	TRBV7-8	TRBJ2-7	TGTGCCAGCAGCTCGCGGGCGGGAGGGGAGTCCTACGAGCAGTACTTC	CASSSRAGGESYEQYF
once	TRBD2	TRBV29-1	TRBJ2-1	TGCAGCGCCGGAGGGACTAGCGGGAGAGGCTACAATGAGCAGTTCTTC	CSAGGTSGRGYNEQFF
once	TRBD2	TRBV5-4	TRBJ2-4	TGTGCCAGCAGCACCCGGACTAGCGGGAGGGGGTGGGACATTCAGTACTTC	CASSTRTSGRGWDIQYF
once	.	TRBV29-1	TRBJ1-2	TGCAGCGTTGATGCGGGCGACGGCTACACCTTC	CSVDAGDGYTF
.	.	TRBV10-3	TRBJ1-5	TGTGCCATCAGCCTCGGAGGGGATCAGCCCCAGCATTTT	CAISLGGDQPQHF
.	TRBD2	TRBV27	TRBJ2-7	TGTGCCAGCAGTATACCGGGACTAGCGTTCCACGAGCAGTACTTC	CASSIPGLAFHEQYF
.	.	TRBV2	TRBJ1-2	TGTGCCAGCAGCCGCAGACAGGTAACCTATGGCTACACCTTC	CASSRRQVTYGYTF
.	.	TRBV27	TRBJ2-5	TGTGCCAGCAGTTTTAGGGGGATGTACCAAGAGACCCAGTACTTC	CASSFRGMYQETQYF
.	.	TRBV5-6	TRBJ2-1	TGTGCCAGCAGCTCCGGGACACCCAATGAGCAGTTCTTC	CASSSGTPNEQFF
few	.	TRBV6-5	TRBJ1-6	TGTGCCACCCGGTACGGGGGGGTTGGTTATTCACCCCTCCACTTT	CATRYGGVGYSPLHF
.	.	TRBV2	TRBJ2-5	TGTGCCAGCAGTGTCAACGGTCAAGAGACCCAGTACTTC	CASSVNGQETQYF
.	.	TRBV9	TRBJ2-5	TGTGCCAGCAGCGTAGGGGCCTCAGGGGCCCAGTACTTC	CASSVGASGAQYF
.	TRBD1	TRBV28	TRBJ1-5	TGTGCCGGAGGGACAGGAGAGGGTGGTCAGCCCCAGCATTTT	CAGGTGEGGQPQHF
.	TRBD2	TRBV6-5	TRBJ2-1	TGTGCCAGCAGCCAGGTGGCTAGCGGGGTGAATGAGCAGTTCTTC	CASSQVASGVNEQFF
.	.	TRBV9	TRBJ1-1	TGTGCCAGCAGCGTAGTTCCGGGTCTGGGCACTGAAGCTTTCTTT	CASSVVPGLGTEAFF
.	.	TRBV7-8	TRBJ2-4	TGTGCCAGCAGCTTAAGTAACAGGGAAAACATTCAGTACTTC	CASSLSNRENIQYF
.	TRBD1	TRBV7-2	TRBJ1-4	TGTGCCAGCAGCTTGGGACAGGGTAATGAAAAACTGTTTTTT	CASSLGQGNEKLFF
.	.	TRBV6-6	TRBJ1-2	TGTGCCAGCATCCGATCCGTACGACCGGGTCCCGACTATGGCTACACCTTC	CASIRSVRPGPDYGYTF
.	.	TRBV7-2	TRBJ2-7	TGTGCCAGCAGCTCCTCCCCTATCGGACAATACCTTGGGGAGCAGTACTTC	CASSSSPIGQYLGEQYF
.	TRBD1	TRBV29-1	TRBJ1-1	TGCAGCGTCTCTACAACAGGGGAGACTGAAGCTTTCTTT	CSVSTTGETEAFF
.	.	TRBV30	TRBJ1-5	TGTGCCTGGAGTGGACAGGGCAATCAGCCCCAGCATTTT	CAWSGQGNQPQHF
.	.	TRBV7-2	TRBJ2-2	TGTGCCAGCAGCCCCCGGGGAACCGGGGAGCTGTTTTTT	CASSPRGTGELFF
.	TRBD1	TRBV30	TRBJ1-3	TGTGCCTGGAGTGGGGACAGGGTTGAAAACACCATATATTTT	CAWSGDRVENTIYF